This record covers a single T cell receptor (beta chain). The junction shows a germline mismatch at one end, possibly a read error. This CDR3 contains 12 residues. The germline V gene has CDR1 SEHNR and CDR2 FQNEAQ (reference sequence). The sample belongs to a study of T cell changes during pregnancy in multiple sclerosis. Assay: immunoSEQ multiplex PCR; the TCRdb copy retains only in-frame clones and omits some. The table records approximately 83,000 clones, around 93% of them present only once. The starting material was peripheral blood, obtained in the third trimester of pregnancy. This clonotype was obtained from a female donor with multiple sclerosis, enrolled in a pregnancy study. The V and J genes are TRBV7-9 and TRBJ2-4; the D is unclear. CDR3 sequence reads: CASSFDPRVRHF. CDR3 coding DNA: TGTGCCAGCAGCTTCGACCCCCGAGTGAGGCACTTC.